The 25 T cell receptor beta chains given below trace back to one sample, sequenced in a study of chemoradiotherapy in HPV16-positive cancers. TCRdb keeps only in-frame clones here, not all; method: immunoSEQ multiplex PCR. The profile shows 6,700 or so clones, 80% to 90% of them singletons. The sequencing here drew on tumor tissue, taken from a patient who underwent chemoradiotherapy. The receptors derive from a human donor with HPV-associated anogenital cancer.

CDR3 sequence reads: CASSLVLATDTQYF. The CDR3 nucleotides read TGCGCCAGCAGCTTGGTACTAGCCACAGATACGCAGTATTTT. The rearrangement joins TRBV5-1 to TRBJ2-3; perhaps TRBD2 as D (6 bases). CDR3 length equals 14 residues. Trimming stripped 0 bases from V and 2 bases from J, with 7 bases between. Germline CDR1 and CDR2: SGHRS and YFSETQ.

DNA for the CDR3: TGTGCCAGCAGCTTGGCCGGCAGGGACGCTGGAAACACCATATATTTT. Its protein is CASSLAGRDAGNTIYF. The chain employs TRBV5-4 and TRBJ1-3; a weak D match, TRBD1 (5 bases). This CDR3 comprises 16 residues. CDR1 and CDR2 (germline): SGHNT, YYREEE (reference sequence). The V end was cut by 0 bases, the J end by 2 bases, with 12 bases between. Filled out from reference TRBV5-4 and TRBJ1-3, the complete variable domain reads ETGVTQSPTHLIKTRGQQVTLRCSSQSGHNTVSWYQQALGQGPQFIFQYYREEENGRGNFPPRFSGLQFPNYSSELNVNALELDDSALYLCASSLAGRDAGNTIYFGEGSWLTVV.

The chain couples TRBV29-1 to TRBJ1-3; 8 bases agree with TRBD1. V was pared by 6 bases and J by 4 bases, with 8 bases of the junction left unmatched. Germline lookup yields CDR1 SQVTM and CDR2 ANQGSEA. This CDR3 spans 14 amino acids. The CDR3 DNA sequence: TGCAGCGTAGGGACAGGCTCCCCGGGAAACACCATATATTTT. It translates to CSVGTGSPGNTIYF. Full variable domain (remainder filled in from reference TRBV29-1 and TRBJ1-3): SAVISQKPSRDICQRGTSLTIQCQVDSQVTMMFWYRQQPGQSLTLIATANQGSEATYESGFVIDKFPISRPNLTFSTLTVSNMSPEDSSIYLCSVGTGSPGNTIYFGEGSWLTVV.

V and J are TRBV18 and TRBJ2-5, with 11 nucleotides matching TRBD2. CDR3 size: 16 residues. J lost 6 bases, V lost 1 base, and 7 bases had no gene match. CDR1 is KGHSH and CDR2 is LQKENI in the germline V gene. CDR3 DNA sequence: TGTGCCAGCTCACCACTAGCGGGAGGGTCGGGCCAGACCCAGTACTTC. Residues: CASSPLAGGSGQTQYF.

The chain combines TRBV11-3 with TRBJ2-3; TRBD2 matches 14 bases. In germline, CDR1 is SGHNT, CDR2 YENEEA. The V and J ends lost 3 bases and 8 bases, in that order; junction bases with no gene match: 4. The CDR3 has 15 amino acids. CDR3 protein: CASSLGTSGSGTQYF. In nucleotides, the CDR3 is TGTGCCAGCAGCTTGGGGACTAGCGGGAGTGGTACGCAGTATTTT.

The V and J genes are TRBV21-1 and TRBJ1-2; the table's D call, TRBD1, was not checked against the DNA. TRBV21-1 is designated a pseudogene. This CDR3 has 13 residues. Written as DNA, the CDR3 is TGTGCCACCCGCATAGGGGTGGGCTATGGCTACACCTTC. This gives the protein CATRIGVGYGYTF.

This chain joins TRBV10-1 and TRBJ1-1, with D unresolved. The V end was cut by 6 bases, the J end by 4 bases, with 18 bases between. The germline V gene encodes CDR1 WNHNN and CDR2 SYGVQD (reference sequence). The CDR3 totals 15 residues. CDR3: CASSVTTGWGTEAFF. CDR3 DNA sequence: TGCGCCAGCAGCGTGACCACGGGCTGGGGCACTGAAGCTTTCTTT.

DNA of the CDR3: TGTGCCAGTAGTGCACGTGACAGGGCGGGCTATGGCTACACCTTC. It yields the protein CASSARDRAGYGYTF. The chain is built from TRBV19 and TRBJ1-2; 7 bases agree with TRBD1. The CDR3 totals 15 residues. Unmatched junction bases numbered 10, after V lost 5 bases and J lost 4 bases. Germline V gene sequence: CDR1 LNHDA, CDR2 SQIVND (reference sequence).

The J gene is TRBJ1-6, the V gene TRBV30; D is ambiguous. Germline loops: CDR1 GTSNPN, CDR2 SVGIG (reference sequence). Trimming cost V 0 bases and J 5 bases, with 8 bases left between them. CDR3 length: 14 amino acids. CDR3: CAWSVGRNNSPLHF. CDR3 DNA: TGTGCCTGGAGTGTGGGCAGAAATAATTCACCCCTCCACTTT. The entire variable domain, with the rest obtained from reference TRBV30 and TRBJ1-6, is as follows: SQTIHQWPATLVQPVGSPLSLECTVEGTSNPNLYWYRQAAGRGLQLLFYSVGIGQISSEVPQNLSASRPQDRQFILSSKKLLLSDSGFYLCAWSVGRNNSPLHFGNGTRLTVT.

J is TRBJ2-7 and V is TRBV30; D gene unclear. Trimming took 2 bases from V and 0 from J, leaving 11 bases between them. CDR1 and CDR2 from the germline V gene are GTSNPN and SVGIG (reference sequence). This CDR3 is 14 amino acids long. CDR3 bases: TGTGCCTGGAGTCGGCGCTATAGCTCCTACGAGCAGTACTTC. This gives the protein CAWSRRYSSYEQYF.

This chain links TRBV27 with TRBJ2-1; D unclear. This CDR3 spans 17 amino acids. V lost 4 bases to trimming and J lost 1 base, with 17 bases between them. Germline CDR1 reads MNHEY; CDR2 reads SMNVEV (reference sequence). CDR3 in amino acids: CASSSDIRAQSYNEQFF. The DNA for the CDR3 is TGTGCCAGCAGTTCAGATATTAGGGCCCAATCCTACAATGAGCAGTTCTTC.

This chain connects TRBV11-2 to TRBJ1-2; 9 bases agree with TRBD1. Germline CDR1 is SGHAT and CDR2 is FQNNGV. The CDR3 has 16 amino acids. The J segment lost 3 bases and the V segment lost 2 bases, leaving 7 bases of the junction unmatched. CDR3: CASSLLTGGSYYGYTF. The CDR3 coding sequence is TGTGCCAGCAGCTTATTGACAGGGGGGTCCTACTATGGCTACACCTTC. Together with reference TRBV11-2 and TRBJ1-2, the CDR3 gives the full variable domain: EAGVAQSPRYKIIEKRQSVAFWCNPISGHATLYWYQQILGQGPKLLIQFQNNGVVDDSQLPKDRFSAERLKGVDSTLKIQPAKLEDSAVYLCASSLLTGGSYYGYTFGSGTRLTVV.

This chain links TRBV15 with TRBJ2-2; tentative D call: TRBD1 (5 bases). CDR3 length: 16 amino acids. CDR1 is LNHNV and CDR2 is YYDKDF in the germline V gene (reference sequence). V dropped 0 bases and J dropped 1 base, with 9 bases sitting between them. CDR3 nucleotide sequence: TGTGCCACCAGCAGAGAGGTGACAGTGAACACCGGGGAGCTGTTTTTT. Translation: CATSREVTVNTGELFF.

The V call is TRBV6-4, the J call TRBJ2-1; TRBD2 is a possible D gene (6 bases). The CDR3 contains 16 residues. Trimming took off 0 bases at V and 4 bases at J, with 13 bases between the two ends. Germline V lookup: CDR1 MRHNA, CDR2 SNTAGT. CDR3 region: CASSDSGGGMYNEQFF. CDR3 nucleotides: TGTGCCAGCAGTGACTCGGGGGGAGGCATGTACAATGAGCAGTTCTTC.

The V and J genes are TRBV7-3 and TRBJ2-7, with D possibly matching TRBD1 (5 bases). Germline CDR1 SGHTA, CDR2 FQGTGA. V dropped 2 bases and J dropped 0 bases, with 8 bases sitting between them. CDR3 length: 14 residues. The CDR3 DNA is TGTGCCAGCAGCTTACAGGGCAGCTCCTACGAGCAGTACTTC. Its translation: CASSLQGSSYEQYF. The complete variable domain, with remaining parts taken from reference TRBV7-3 and TRBJ2-7, reads GAGVSQTPSNKVTEKGKYVELRCDPISGHTALYWYRQSLGQGPEFLIYFQGTGAADDSGLPNDRFFAVRPEGSVSTLKIQRTERGDSAVYLCASSLQGSSYEQYFGPGTRLTVT.

The chain carries TRBV29-1 and TRBJ1-2; D is possibly TRBD1 (6 bases). V was cut by 4 bases and J by 1 base, with 19 bases left in between. CDR1 and CDR2 from the germline V gene are SQVTM and ANQGSEA. The CDR3 spans 16 residues. The CDR3 sequence: CSVGGKTQGHNYGYTF. CDR3 DNA sequence: TGCAGCGTTGGGGGGAAAACACAGGGCCATAACTATGGCTACACCTTC.

The V and J genes are TRBV29-1 and TRBJ2-7; 7 nucleotides align to TRBD1. This CDR3 contains 12 residues. The V gene's germline CDR1 is SQVTM and CDR2 ANQGSEA. The V and J ends lost 7 bases and 1 base, in that order; junction bases with no gene match: 4. The CDR3 spells CSGQGNSYEQYF. CDR3 nucleotides: TGCAGCGGACAGGGAAATTCCTACGAGCAGTACTTC.

The V call is TRBV4-1, the J call TRBJ2-7, with D maybe TRBD2 (6 bases). In germline, CDR1 is MGHRA, CDR2 YSYEKL. The V and J ends lost 0 bases and 0 bases respectively, with 24 bases between them. The CDR3 has 20 residues. CDR3 sequence reads: CASSQETPAGLVGGSYEQYF. CDR3 sequence (DNA): TGCGCCAGCAGCCAAGAAACCCCAGCGGGTCTCGTGGGGGGCTCCTACGAGCAGTACTTC.

J is TRBJ2-3 and V is TRBV30; possible D gene TRBD1, 6 bases. The CDR3 is made up of 14 amino acids. Per germline, CDR1 GTSNPN and CDR2 SVGIG (reference sequence). V was clipped by 3 bases and J by 0 bases, with 10 bases between them. DNA for the CDR3: TGTGCCTGGAGAATTACAGGGAGCACAGATACGCAGTATTTT. Its protein product is CAWRITGSTDTQYF. The full variable domain, rest sourced from reference TRBV30 and TRBJ2-3, is SQTIHQWPATLVQPVGSPLSLECTVEGTSNPNLYWYRQAAGRGLQLLFYSVGIGQISSEVPQNLSASRPQDRQFILSSKKLLLSDSGFYLCAWRITGSTDTQYFGPGTRLTVL.

This chain links TRBV10-3 with TRBJ1-2; perhaps TRBD1 as D (5 bases). Between the trimmed V and J ends, which lost 4 bases and 6 bases, there was a span of 6 bases. The CDR3 extends over 11 amino acids. Germline V CDR1 and CDR2: ENHRY, SYGVKD. DNA of the CDR3: TGTGCCATCAGTGGGGGGGATGGCTACACCTTC. Translated: CAISGGDGYTF.

V and J are TRBV11-3 and TRBJ2-1; 16 nucleotides match TRBD2. V shed 4 bases and J 12 bases; nucleotides not matched to a gene: 9. This CDR3 comprises 16 residues. The germline V gene has CDR1 SGHNT and CDR2 YENEEA. CDR3 protein: CASSSPGTSGRVGQFF. Here the CDR3 DNA reads TGTGCCAGCAGCTCTCCCGGGACTAGCGGGAGGGTGGGGCAGTTCTTC.

This chain uses TRBV28 with TRBJ1-5; a possible D gene is TRBD1 (5 bases). Germline CDR1 MDHEN, CDR2 SYDVKM. Trimming removed 6 bases at V and 3 bases at J, with 12 bases between. The CDR3 has 14 residues. DNA for the CDR3: TGTGCCAGCAGCCCCGACAGCCTCAATCAGCCCCAGCATTTT. Encoded protein: CASSPDSLNQPQHF.

This chain joins TRBV5-1 and TRBJ2-2; 9 positions match TRBD2. Looked up from germline, CDR1 is SGHRS and CDR2 is YFSETQ. The CDR3 spans 19 residues. J lost 4 bases, V lost 0 bases, and 13 bases had no gene match. This CDR3 is CASSLGFGAGGPSTGELFF. CDR3 sequence (DNA): TGCGCCAGCAGCTTGGGATTTGGGGCGGGAGGGCCGAGCACCGGGGAGCTGTTTTTT.

This rearrangement joins TRBV7-3 to TRBJ2-3; 7 nucleotides agree with TRBD2. The trim removed 6 bases at V and 0 bases at J, leaving 3 bases unmatched. This CDR3 is 14 amino acids long. CDR1 is SGHTA and CDR2 is FQGTGA in the germline V gene. CDR3 in amino acids: CASSPGLSTDTQYF. CDR3 coding DNA: TGTGCCAGCAGTCCGGGACTAAGCACAGATACGCAGTATTTT.

The rearrangement joins TRBV5-1 to TRBJ1-2, with D possibly TRBD1 on 5 matching bases. V lost 0 bases to trimming and J lost 8 bases, with 17 bases between them. Germline CDR1 and CDR2: SGHRS and YFSETQ. The CDR3 covers 15 residues. The CDR3 sequence is CASSLEGGGAQGYTF. CDR3 DNA: TGCGCCAGCAGCTTGGAGGGCGGCGGGGCTCAGGGCTACACCTTC. The variable domain in full, with the rest retrieved from reference TRBV5-1 and TRBJ1-2, is KAGVTQTPRYLIKTRGQQVTLSCSPISGHRSVSWYQQTPGQGLQFLFEYFSETQRNKGNFPGRFSGRQFSNSRSEMNVSTLELGDSALYLCASSLEGGGAQGYTFGSGTRLTVV.